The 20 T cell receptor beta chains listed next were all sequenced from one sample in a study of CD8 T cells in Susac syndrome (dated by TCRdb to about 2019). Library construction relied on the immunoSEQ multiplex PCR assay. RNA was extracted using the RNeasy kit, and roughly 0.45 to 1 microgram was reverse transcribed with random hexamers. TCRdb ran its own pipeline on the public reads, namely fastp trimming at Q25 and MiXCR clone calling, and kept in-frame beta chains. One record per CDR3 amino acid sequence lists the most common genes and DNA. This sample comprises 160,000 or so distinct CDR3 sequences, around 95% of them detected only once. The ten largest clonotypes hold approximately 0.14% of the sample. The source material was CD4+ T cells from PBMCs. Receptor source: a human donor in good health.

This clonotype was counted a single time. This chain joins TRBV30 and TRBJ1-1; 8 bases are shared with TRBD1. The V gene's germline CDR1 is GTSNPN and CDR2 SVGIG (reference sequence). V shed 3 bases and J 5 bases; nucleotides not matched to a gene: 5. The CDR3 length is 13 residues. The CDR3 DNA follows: TGTGCCTGGAGCGGCCAGGGGGCAACTGAAGCTTTCTTT. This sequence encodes CAWSGQGATEAFF. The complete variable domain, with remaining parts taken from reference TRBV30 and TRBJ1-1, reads SQTIHQWPATLVQPVGSPLSLECTVEGTSNPNLYWYRQAAGRGLQLLFYSVGIGQISSEVPQNLSASRPQDRQFILSSKKLLLSDSGFYLCAWSGQGATEAFFGQGTRLTVV.

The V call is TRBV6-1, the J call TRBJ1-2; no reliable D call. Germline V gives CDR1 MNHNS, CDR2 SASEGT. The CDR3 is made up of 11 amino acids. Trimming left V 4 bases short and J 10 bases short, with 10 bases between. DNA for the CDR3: TGTGCCAGCAGTGTGGGTAGGGTCTACACCTTC. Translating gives CASSVGRVYTF.

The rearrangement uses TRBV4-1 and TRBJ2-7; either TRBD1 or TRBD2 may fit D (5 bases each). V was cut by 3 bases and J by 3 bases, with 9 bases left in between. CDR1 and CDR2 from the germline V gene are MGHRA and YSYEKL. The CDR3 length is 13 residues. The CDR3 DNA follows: TGCGCCAGCAGCCAGTGGGGGATCTACGAGCAGTACTTC. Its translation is CASSQWGIYEQYF.

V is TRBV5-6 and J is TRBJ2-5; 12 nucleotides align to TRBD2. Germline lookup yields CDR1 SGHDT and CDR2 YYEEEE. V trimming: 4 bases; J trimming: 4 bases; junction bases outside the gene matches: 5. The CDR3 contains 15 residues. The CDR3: CASSGMTSGGETQYF. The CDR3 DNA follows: TGTGCCAGCAGCGGAATGACTAGCGGGGGAGAGACCCAGTACTTC.

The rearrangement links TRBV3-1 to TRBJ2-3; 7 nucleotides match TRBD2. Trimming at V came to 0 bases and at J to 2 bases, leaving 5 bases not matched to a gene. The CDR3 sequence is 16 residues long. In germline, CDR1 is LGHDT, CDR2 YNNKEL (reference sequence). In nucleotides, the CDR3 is TGTGCCAGCAGCCAAGAATCGACTAGCTACACAGATACGCAGTATTTT. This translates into CASSQESTSYTDTQYF.

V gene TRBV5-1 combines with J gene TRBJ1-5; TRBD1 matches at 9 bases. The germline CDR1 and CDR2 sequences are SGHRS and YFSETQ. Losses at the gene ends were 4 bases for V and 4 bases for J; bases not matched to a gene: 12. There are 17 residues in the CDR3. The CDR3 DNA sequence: TGCGCCAGCAGCCCCGAGTGGACAGGGGTGGGAAATCAGCCCCAGCATTTT. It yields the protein CASSPEWTGVGNQPQHF.

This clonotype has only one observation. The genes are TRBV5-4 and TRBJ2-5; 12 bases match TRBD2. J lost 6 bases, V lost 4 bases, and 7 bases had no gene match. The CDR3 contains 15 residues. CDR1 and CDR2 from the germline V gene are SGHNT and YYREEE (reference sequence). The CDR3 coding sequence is TGTGCCAGCAGCCTATGGACTAGCGGGGATAAGACCCAGTACTTC. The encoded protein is CASSLWTSGDKTQYF. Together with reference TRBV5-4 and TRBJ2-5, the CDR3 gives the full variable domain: ETGVTQSPTHLIKTRGQQVTLRCSSQSGHNTVSWYQQALGQGPQFIFQYYREEENGRGNFPPRFSGLQFPNYSSELNVNALELDDSALYLCASSLWTSGDKTQYFGPGTRLLVL.

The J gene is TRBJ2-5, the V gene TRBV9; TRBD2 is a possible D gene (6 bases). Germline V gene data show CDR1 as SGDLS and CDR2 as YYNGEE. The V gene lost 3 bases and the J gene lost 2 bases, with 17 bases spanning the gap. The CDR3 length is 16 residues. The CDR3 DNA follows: TGTGCCAGCAGCGCCCGTCGGAGCCGGGGGCAAGAGACCCAGTACTTC. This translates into CASSARRSRGQETQYF.

CDR3 coding DNA: TGTGCCAGAAGCCTTACACCGTCCACTAACTATGGCTACACCTTC. Translation gives CARSLTPSTNYGYTF. This chain uses TRBV5-3 with TRBJ1-2; no firm D call. TRBV5-3 is designated an ORF whose function remains uncertain. This CDR3 has 15 residues. Deletions cut 4 bases from V and 0 bases from J, with 13 bases between.

The CDR3, as DNA: TGTGCCAGCAGCCCTTCCAGTGGGAACTATGGCTACACCTTC. Translation: CASSPSSGNYGYTF. This rearrangement joins TRBV9 to TRBJ1-2; D unresolved. This CDR3 is 14 amino acids long. Germline assignment: CDR1 SGDLS and CDR2 YYNGEE. Trimming removed 4 bases from V and 2 bases from J, with 12 bases in between.

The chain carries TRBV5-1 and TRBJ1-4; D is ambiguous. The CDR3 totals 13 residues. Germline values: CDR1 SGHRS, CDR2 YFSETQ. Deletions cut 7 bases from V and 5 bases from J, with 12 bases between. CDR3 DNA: TGCGCCAGCCGCGGGTCGGAGAATGAAAAACTGTTTTTT. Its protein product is CASRGSENEKLFF.

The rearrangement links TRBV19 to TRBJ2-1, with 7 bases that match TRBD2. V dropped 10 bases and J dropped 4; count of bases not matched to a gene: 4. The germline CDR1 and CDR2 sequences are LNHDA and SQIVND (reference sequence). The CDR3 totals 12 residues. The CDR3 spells CATLSGYNEQFF. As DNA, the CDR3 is TGTGCCACCCTTAGCGGGTACAATGAGCAGTTCTTC.

This chain's CDR3 is CASSPGDPYNSPLHF. The CDR3 coding sequence is TGTGCCAGCTCACCAGGGGACCCCTATAATTCACCCCTCCACTTT. This sequence joins TRBV18 and TRBJ1-6, with a tentative D call TRBD1 (5 bases). The CDR3 length is 15 residues. V lost 2 bases and J 2 bases, leaving 7 bases between the germline ends. CDR1 is KGHSH and CDR2 is LQKENI in the germline V gene.

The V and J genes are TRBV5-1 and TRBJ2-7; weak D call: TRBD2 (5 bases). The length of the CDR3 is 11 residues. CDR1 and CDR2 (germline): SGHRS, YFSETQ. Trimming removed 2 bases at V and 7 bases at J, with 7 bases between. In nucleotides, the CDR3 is TGCGCCAGCAGCTTCACGGGGGAGCAGTACTTC. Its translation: CASSFTGEQYF.

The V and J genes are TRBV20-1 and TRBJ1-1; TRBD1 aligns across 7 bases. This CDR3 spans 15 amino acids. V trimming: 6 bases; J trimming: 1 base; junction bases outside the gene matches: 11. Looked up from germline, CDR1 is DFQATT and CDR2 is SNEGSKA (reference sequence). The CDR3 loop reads CSARRTGGRNTEAFF. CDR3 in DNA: TGCAGTGCGAGAAGGACAGGTGGAAGGAACACTGAAGCTTTCTTT.

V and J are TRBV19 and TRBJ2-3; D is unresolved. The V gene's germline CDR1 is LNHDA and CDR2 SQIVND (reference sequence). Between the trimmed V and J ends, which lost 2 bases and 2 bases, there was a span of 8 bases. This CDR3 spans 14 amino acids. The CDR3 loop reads CASSITLNTDTQYF. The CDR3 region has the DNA TGTGCCAGTAGTATAACGCTGAACACAGATACGCAGTATTTT. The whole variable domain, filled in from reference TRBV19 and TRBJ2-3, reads DGGITQSPKYLFRKEGQNVTLSCEQNLNHDAMYWYRQDPGQGLRLIYYSQIVNDFQKGDIAEGYSVSREKKESFPLTVTSAQKNPTAFYLCASSITLNTDTQYFGPGTRLTVL.

The CDR3 DNA sequence: TGTGCCAGCAGTTTGTTTGGGGGCCGCCAAGAGACCCAGTACTTC. Protein product: CASSLFGGRQETQYF. The genes are TRBV12-3 or TRBV12-4 and TRBJ2-5; D may be TRBD1 (6 bases). The CDR3 is 15 amino acids. Trimming removed 3 bases from V and 1 base from J, with 12 bases in between.

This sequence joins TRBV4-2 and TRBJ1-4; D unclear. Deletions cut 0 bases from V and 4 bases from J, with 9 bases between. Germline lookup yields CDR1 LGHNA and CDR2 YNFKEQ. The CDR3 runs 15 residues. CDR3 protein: CASSQDEDLNEKLFF. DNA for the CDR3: TGTGCCAGCAGCCAAGATGAAGATCTTAATGAAAAACTGTTTTTT.

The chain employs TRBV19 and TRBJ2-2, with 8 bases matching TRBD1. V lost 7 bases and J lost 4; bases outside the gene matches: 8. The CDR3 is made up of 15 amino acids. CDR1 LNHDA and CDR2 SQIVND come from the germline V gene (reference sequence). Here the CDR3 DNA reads TGTGCCAGTACCACTCGACAGGGGCTCACCGGGGAGCTGTTTTTT. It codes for CASTTRQGLTGELFF.

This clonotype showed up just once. The CDR3 DNA reads TGTGCCATCACCCGCAGCGCATCTAGCACAGATACGCAGTATTTT. The encoded protein is CAITRSASSTDTQYF. This rearrangement joins TRBV10-3 to TRBJ2-3; no firm D call. Trimming stripped 7 bases from V and 0 bases from J, with 14 bases between. Germline CDR1 ENHRY, CDR2 SYGVKD. The CDR3 is 15 residues long.